This TCR beta chain came from a study of monozygotic twins with inflammatory bowel disease. General study findings and limits: There were differing immunosuppressive treatments, which may have added variability to patient repertoires.

With the 5' RACE reads reprocessed, TCRdb shows one record per CDR3 protein and no DNA. The ten most abundant clones cover 2.5% to 3% of a sample with 350,000 to 400,000 distinct CDR3 sequences. Turning to this clonotype: Its matching antigen is unknown.

The germline CDR1 and CDR2 sequences are SNHLY and FYNNEI. CDR3 length: 16 amino acids. This TCR was recovered from a human donor with ulcerative colitis or Crohn's disease, or a healthy co-twin of an affected twin (not recorded which). The sample taken for sequencing was blood. The chain combines TRBV2 with TRBJ2-3; TCRdb's D gene call, TRBD1, goes unchecked for lack of DNA. The CDR3 reads CARLNAGTGPTDTQYF.